Below are 3 T cell receptor beta chains sequenced from a single sample in a study of post-analysis software for immune sequencing data. Overall study results and limits: Among about 5 TRBV segments more frequent in patients than controls were TRBV5-6, TRBV5-1 and TRBV20-1.

The antigens these receptors bind are not known. Presence of unique molecular identifiers characterized the TCR beta cDNA libraries. Each CDR3 protein gets one entry after TCRdb re-called the PCR reads with MiXCR. The table has around 200,000 distinct CDR3 sequences, 25% to 35% seen once; the top ten hold approximately 3%. Source material: blood. All receptors come from a girl aged 2-17 years with multiple sclerosis.

The chain has TRBV5-1 and TRBJ2-6, with a possible D match to TRBD1 (5 bases). The CDR3 has 16 amino acids. Germline V gives CDR1 SGHRS, CDR2 YFSETQ. V shed 3 bases and J shed 0 bases, with 10 bases lying between them. The CDR3 protein is CASSSRQNSGANVLTF. Written as DNA, the CDR3 is TGCGCCAGCAGCTCTCGACAGAACTCTGGGGCCAACGTCCTGACTTTC.

This clonotype was seen repeatedly, ten times or more. In DNA form, the CDR3 reads TGCGCCAGCAGCTTGGATGCGGGACTGGAGCAGTTCTTC. Encoded protein: CASSLDAGLEQFF. This chain joins TRBV5-1 and TRBJ2-1; maybe TRBD2 (6 bases). This CDR3 is built from 13 residues. V was cut by 0 bases and J by 10 bases, with 11 bases left in between. CDR1 and CDR2 from the germline V gene are SGHRS and YFSETQ.

This clonotype was detected only a few times. The V call is TRBV13, the J call TRBJ2-3, with TRBD1 matching over 9 bases. This CDR3 spans 16 amino acids. The germline gives CDR1 PRHDT, CDR2 FYEKMQ (reference sequence). Germline trimming cut 5 bases from V and 5 bases from J; bases unmatched to any gene: 11. In DNA, the CDR3 is TGTGCCAGCAGCACCCAAAGGACAGGGGCAAAAGATACGCAGTATTTT. It yields the protein CASSTQRTGAKDTQYF.